Below, 31 T cell receptor beta chains from the same sample are listed, as sequenced in a study of cytomegalovirus exposure and HLA in healthy donors. The PCR was carried out with 60 Vbeta primers and 13 Jbeta primers. The assay was immunoSEQ multiplex PCR, and TCRdb's table has in-frame clones only and misses some. The sample lists 200,000 to 250,000 clones, roughly 79% seen once, with around 2% in the top ten. Sequencing used PBMCs. The receptors here all came from a man between 18 and 35 years old in good health and CMV-seronegative.

The chain joins TRBV15 to TRBJ2-7, with TRBD2 identical over 8 bases. This CDR3 has 15 residues. Germline trimming cut 1 base from V and 0 bases from J; bases unmatched to any gene: 2. Germline CDR1 LNHNV, CDR2 YYDKDF (reference sequence). The CDR3 spells CATSRVRGDSYEQYF. The CDR3 DNA is TGTGCCACCAGCAGAGTGCGGGGGGACTCCTACGAGCAGTACTTC. The whole variable domain, remainder taken from reference TRBV15 and TRBJ2-7, is DAMVIQNPRYQVTQFGKPVTLSCSQTLNHNVMYWYQQKSSQAPKLLFHYYDKDFNNEADTPDNFQSRRPNTSFCFLDIRSPGLGDTAMYLCATSRVRGDSYEQYFGPGTRLTVT.

V is TRBV4-3 and J is TRBJ2-4; 9 nucleotides align to TRBD1. The CDR3 covers 17 residues. CDR1 is LGHNA and CDR2 is YSLEER in the germline V gene. J gave up 10 bases and V 0 bases, and 13 bases lay outside the gene matches. The CDR3 DNA sequence: TGCGCCAGCAGCCAAGAAATACCGGACAGGGGAAGGGGTATTCAGTACTTC. Its translation: CASSQEIPDRGRGIQYF.

This CDR3 is CSVNPSGSPNEKLFF. The CDR3 nucleotides are TGCAGCGTTAATCCGTCAGGGTCCCCTAATGAAAAACTGTTTTTT. J is TRBJ1-4 and V is TRBV29-1, with a possible D match to TRBD1 (5 bases). V was shortened by 5 bases and J by 3 bases, with 16 bases between the two germline ends. CDR3 length: 15 residues. The germline gives CDR1 SQVTM, CDR2 ANQGSEA.

The chain has TRBV6-1 and TRBJ1-1; 10 bases are shared with TRBD1. CDR1 and CDR2 from the germline V gene are MNHNS and SASEGT. This CDR3 is built from 14 residues. Losses at the gene ends were 5 bases for V and 7 bases for J; bases not matched to a gene: 7. CDR3 DNA sequence: TGTGCCAGCAGTCCCAGGGACAGGGGTAGTGAAGCTTTCTTT. It is translated as CASSPRDRGSEAFF.

The sample holds a few counts of this clone. The rearrangement uses TRBV2 and TRBJ2-7, with D tentatively TRBD1 (6 bases). This CDR3 has 13 amino acids. Trimming removed 5 bases at V and 7 bases at J, with 15 bases between. Germline CDR1 and CDR2: SNHLY and FYNNEI. The CDR3 protein is CASSTTGLSEQYF. Here the CDR3 DNA reads TGTGCCAGCAGTACGACAGGCCTATCGGAGCAGTACTTC.

V gene TRBV27 combines with J gene TRBJ2-7, with 15 bases identical to TRBD2. Germline trimming cut 4 bases from V and 0 bases from J; bases unmatched to any gene: 7. The CDR3 totals 18 residues. In germline, CDR1 is MNHEY, CDR2 SMNVEV (reference sequence). CDR3 DNA sequence: TGTGCCAGCAGTTACAGGGGACTAGCGGGAGGCAGCTCCTACGAGCAGTACTTC. This codes for CASSYRGLAGGSSYEQYF.

The chain employs TRBV6-5 and TRBJ2-7; 11 nucleotides line up with TRBD2. Germline CDR1 reads MNHEY; CDR2 reads SVGAGI. This CDR3 has 15 residues. V lost 6 bases, J lost 4 bases, and 8 bases stayed unmatched. The DNA for the CDR3 is TGTGCCAGCAGGCCTGCTAGCGGGGGGTCGTACGAGCAGTACTTC. Amino acid sequence: CASRPASGGSYEQYF.

This chain links TRBV6-5 with TRBJ2-2, with a weak D call TRBD1 (5 bases). The CDR3 is 12 amino acids. With 8 bases removed from V and 1 base from J, the gap between germline ends came to 5 bases. Germline-derived CDR1 and CDR2 are MNHEY and SVGAGI. For the CDR3, the DNA is TGTGCCAGCCAGGGGAACACCGGGGAGCTGTTTTTT. Its translation is CASQGNTGELFF.

CDR3 coding DNA: TGTGCCAGCAGCATTGGACAGGGGAGCACAGATACGCAGTATTTT. It yields the protein CASSIGQGSTDTQYF. The genes are TRBV9 and TRBJ2-3, with TRBD1 matching over 9 bases. Germline V gene data show CDR1 as SGDLS and CDR2 as YYNGEE. The CDR3 is 15 amino acids. With V trimmed by 4 bases and J by 0 bases, 3 bases remained unmatched.

The genes are TRBV9 and TRBJ2-7; D perhaps matches TRBD1 (6 bases). Per germline, CDR1 SGDLS and CDR2 YYNGEE. This CDR3 region has 14 residues. V shed 3 bases and J shed 1 base, with 11 bases lying between them. The CDR3 nucleotides are TGTGCCAGCAGCGCCCGACAGGATTCCTACGAGCAGTACTTC. Amino acids: CASSARQDSYEQYF.

The genes are TRBV6-6 and TRBJ2-7, with 10 positions matching TRBD2. The CDR3 is 15 residues long. The V gene's germline CDR1 is MNHNY and CDR2 SVGAGI (reference sequence). The trim removed 2 bases at V and 1 base at J, leaving 2 bases unmatched. CDR3 residues: CASSYPLAGSYEQYF. DNA for the CDR3: TGTGCCAGCAGTTACCCACTAGCGGGGTCCTACGAGCAGTACTTC.

This clone was observed a single time. The chain couples TRBV13 to TRBJ2-3; D might be TRBD1 (5 bases). V lost 5 bases to trimming and J lost 5 bases, with 14 bases between them. This CDR3 region has 14 residues. Germline assignment: CDR1 PRHDT and CDR2 FYEKMQ (reference sequence). The CDR3: CASSPLRGRDTQYF. CDR3 DNA: TGTGCCAGCAGCCCCCTTAGGGGCAGAGATACGCAGTATTTT.

This clone came up once. The chain carries TRBV7-9 and TRBJ2-7; 10 nucleotides line up with TRBD2. The CDR3 is 16 residues long. V was clipped by 0 bases and J by 3 bases; unmatched bases: 5. Germline CDR1 is SEHNR and CDR2 is FQNEAQ (reference sequence). The CDR3 DNA sequence: TGTGCCAGCAGCTTAGCGAGGGGGACTAGCGACTACGAGCAGTACTTC. Its translation: CASSLARGTSDYEQYF.

This chain joins TRBV2 and TRBJ1-5, with D tentatively TRBD1 (6 bases). Germline lookup yields CDR1 SNHLY and CDR2 FYNNEI. V was trimmed by 1 base and J by 0 bases, leaving 10 bases between them. This CDR3 has 16 amino acids. The CDR3: CASSEGTAYSNQPQHF. CDR3 DNA sequence: TGTGCCAGCAGTGAAGGGACAGCTTATAGCAATCAGCCCCAGCATTTT.

The chain carries TRBV19 and TRBJ2-1, with 7 nucleotides matching TRBD2. Losses at the gene ends were 7 bases for V and 6 bases for J; bases not matched to a gene: 9. The length of the CDR3 is 14 residues. The germline gives CDR1 LNHDA, CDR2 SQIVND (reference sequence). The CDR3 nucleotides are TGTGCCAGTAACGGGCTAGCGGAGAGCAATGAGCAGTTCTTC. This sequence encodes CASNGLAESNEQFF.

The V and J genes are TRBV5-8 and TRBJ1-2; TRBD1 matches at 10 bases. Germline CDR1 SGHTS, CDR2 YDEGEE. This CDR3 comprises 15 residues. The junction had 5 bases not matched to a gene; V was cut back by 2 bases and J by 4 bases. Written as DNA, the CDR3 is TGTGCCAGCAGCTTAGGGACAGGGGACCTCTATGGCTACACCTTC. This translates into CASSLGTGDLYGYTF.

The table lists this clone with a count of one. The chain has TRBV6-5 and TRBJ1-2, with 9 bases identical to TRBD1. Germline CDR1 MNHEY, CDR2 SVGAGI. This CDR3 has 15 residues. V trimming: 2 bases; J trimming: 4 bases; junction bases outside the gene matches: 5. CDR3 sequence (DNA): TGTGCCAGCAGTTACCTTCGGGACAGGGCCTATGGCTACACCTTC. It encodes CASSYLRDRAYGYTF.

V gene TRBV7-9 combines with J gene TRBJ2-3; D ambiguous. Germline V gene sequence: CDR1 SEHNR, CDR2 FQNEAQ (reference sequence). Trimming left V 4 bases short and J 4 bases short, with 6 bases between. The CDR3 runs to 12 residues. CDR3 nucleotides: TGTGCCAGCAGCTGGTCGGCAGATACGCAGTATTTT. Amino acids: CASSWSADTQYF.

This clone was observed a few times. V and J are TRBV4-1 and TRBJ2-3, with 8 bases that match TRBD2. CDR1 MGHRA and CDR2 YSYEKL come from the germline V gene. The CDR3 runs 19 residues. V gave up 1 base and J gave up 2 bases; unmatched junction bases: 14. The CDR3 region has the DNA TGCGCCAGCAGCCAAGTGCCGGGACTAGACTCTCCCGCCACAGATACGCAGTATTTT. Protein: CASSQVPGLDSPATDTQYF.

Remarks on this clone: This specimen includes other DNA sequences encoding the same CDR3. The CDR3 nucleotides are TGTGCCAGCAGACTGGCGGGAGCGAGAGTAGAGACCCAGTACTTC. This codes for CASRLAGARVETQYF. The rearrangement uses TRBV2 and TRBJ2-5; 7 positions match TRBD2. The CDR3 totals 15 residues. After removal of 6 bases from V and 4 bases from J, the junction contained 11 bases not matched to a gene. From germline, CDR1 is SNHLY and CDR2 FYNNEI.

V usage is TRBV6-1 and J usage is TRBJ2-7; D ambiguous. Germline V lookup: CDR1 MNHNS, CDR2 SASEGT. The V end lost 4 bases, the J end lost 4 bases, and 11 bases lay between the germline ends. This CDR3 contains 13 residues. The DNA for the CDR3 is TGTGCCAGCAGTGGAATAACACCTTACGAGCAGTACTTC. Amino acid sequence: CASSGITPYEQYF.

The gene calls are TRBV28 and TRBJ2-2, with 8 bases identical to TRBD2. CDR3 size: 17 residues. The V gene's germline CDR1 is MDHEN and CDR2 SYDVKM. J was trimmed by 6 bases and V by 7 bases; bases with no gene match: 16. For the CDR3, the DNA is TGTGCCAGCAACGGCTATGGAGTAGCGGGATACGCCGGGGAGCTGTTTTTT. This encodes CASNGYGVAGYAGELFF. The complete variable domain, with remaining parts taken from reference TRBV28 and TRBJ2-2, reads DVKVTQSSRYLVKRTGEKVFLECVQDMDHENMFWYRQDPGLGLRLIYFSYDVKMKEKGDIPEGYSVSREKKERFSLILESASTNQTSMYLCASNGYGVAGYAGELFFGEGSRLTVL.

This chain joins TRBV7-6 and TRBJ2-2; TRBD1 aligns across 7 bases. This CDR3 has 16 residues. Germline lookup yields CDR1 SGHVS and CDR2 FNYEAQ. V shed 5 bases and J 5 bases; nucleotides not matched to a gene: 11. The CDR3 DNA follows: TGTGCCAGCAGCAAGCGACAGGGTAGTATTACCGGGGAGCTGTTTTTT. This gives the protein CASSKRQGSITGELFF.

This clone was counted only a few times. The chain couples TRBV11-2 to TRBJ2-3; no definite D call. The CDR3 is 15 residues long. V gave up 4 bases and J gave up 2 bases, with 13 bases separating them. Germline V gene sequence: CDR1 SGHAT, CDR2 FQNNGV. The CDR3 is CASSSPRVSTDTQYF. The CDR3 DNA follows: TGTGCCAGCAGCTCACCTCGGGTCTCCACAGATACGCAGTATTTT.

DNA for the CDR3: TGTGCCAGCAGCCTGCGACAGGGAGTCAAAGCTTTCTTT. Translating it yields CASSLRQGVKAFF. The chain employs TRBV7-2 and TRBJ1-1, with 7 bases matching TRBD1. Per the germline V gene, CDR1 is SGHTA and CDR2 is FQGNSA. Losses at the gene ends were 5 bases for V and 9 bases for J; bases not matched to a gene: 9. This CDR3 has 13 amino acids.

This chain joins TRBV29-1 and TRBJ2-7; 8 bases are shared with TRBD2. The V gene's germline CDR1 is SQVTM and CDR2 ANQGSEA. The CDR3 extends over 14 amino acids. V was clipped by 7 bases and J by 0 bases; unmatched bases: 8. The CDR3 DNA reads TGCAGCGCCGTAGCGGGGCTCAGCTCCTACGAGCAGTACTTC. Encoded protein: CSAVAGLSSYEQYF.

The CDR3 region is CASSTGTTGSETQYF. CDR3 sequence (DNA): TGTGCCAGTAGTACCGGGACTACAGGATCAGAGACCCAGTACTTC. The chain employs TRBV19 and TRBJ2-5, with TRBD2 identical over 7 bases. The CDR3 runs to 15 residues. V was pared by 4 bases and J by 4 bases, with 9 bases of the junction left unmatched. Germline V CDR1 and CDR2: LNHDA, SQIVND (reference sequence).

This clone was found once. V gene TRBV7-9 combines with J gene TRBJ1-2; possibly TRBD1 for D (5 bases). Germline V CDR1 and CDR2: SEHNR, FQNEAQ (reference sequence). Trimming left V 4 bases short and J 5 bases short, with 11 bases between. The CDR3 has 13 residues. CDR3 amino acids: CASSSRQQYGYTF. CDR3 coding DNA: TGTGCCAGCAGCTCCAGACAGCAATATGGCTACACCTTC.

CDR3 loop: CASSGGWSLYEQYF. In DNA form, the CDR3 reads TGTGCCAGCAGCGGGGGGTGGAGCCTCTACGAGCAGTACTTC. The chain is built from TRBV5-6 and TRBJ2-7; tentatively, D is TRBD2 (6 bases). V was cut by 4 bases and J by 3 bases, with 14 bases left in between. Germline CDR1 and CDR2: SGHDT and YYEEEE. The CDR3 is made up of 14 amino acids.

The chain combines TRBV5-5 with TRBJ1-2; TRBD1 is a possible D gene (5 bases). The CDR3 has 15 amino acids. The germline V and J ends were trimmed by 3 bases and 8 bases, with 20 bases remaining between them. Germline V gives CDR1 SGHKS, CDR2 YYEKEE (reference sequence). In DNA form, the CDR3 reads TGTGCCAGCAGCTCCAATGGACACCCCCTGGGAGGCTACACCTTC. Translating it yields CASSSNGHPLGGYTF.

In this sample, this clone turned up once. V and J are TRBV2 and TRBJ2-7; 12 positions agree with TRBD2. Germline CDR1 and CDR2: SNHLY and FYNNEI. The CDR3 has 12 amino acids. V was clipped by 11 bases and J by 4 bases; unmatched bases: 3. CDR3 sequence (DNA): TGTGCCGCCGGGACTAGCGGGTACGAGCAGTACTTC. Amino acid sequence: CAAGTSGYEQYF.